A selection of T cell receptor beta chains follows, all from one sample in a study of cytomegalovirus exposure and HLA in healthy donors. Method: immunoSEQ multiplex PCR; TCRdb's copy keeps in-frame clones and lacks some. The table has 99,000 or so clones, 70% to 80% seen once; the top ten hold roughly a sixth. Sequencing used PBMCs. The receptors shown here come from a man in his 60s in good health and CMV-seropositive. CDR3s include the opening cysteine and the closing phenylalanine or tryptophan. A D gene is named only where the DNA matches it firmly. Clone size appears in some rows only: once, few, many, or a class for an expanded clone.

>TRBV4-1|TRBJ1-2|-|few
TGCGCCAGCAGCCATCAGTCGGGGGGGTCCGGTGGCTACACCTTC
CASSHQSGGSGGYTF
>TRBV7-3|TRBJ2-1|-|-
TGTGCCAGCAGCTTAACTTCGTCGTTCAATGAGCAGTTCTTC
CASSLTSSFNEQFF
>TRBV7-9|TRBJ2-7|-|-
TGTGCCAGCAGCTTAACCGCCCTCCAAACGGGAGAGCAGTACTTC
CASSLTALQTGEQYF
>TRBV7-8|TRBJ1-2|-|-
TGTGCCAGCCACGGGGGGGGCAGGAGTTATGGCTACACCTTC
CASHGGGRSYGYTF
>TRBV6-1|TRBJ1-2|TRBD1|-
TGTGCCAGCAGTGGACAGGGACCTGGCTACACCTTC
CASSGQGPGYTF
>TRBV10-3|TRBJ1-5|TRBD1|-
TGTGCCATCAGTGGCAGGGGGCTTGATCAGCCCCAGCATTTT
CAISGRGLDQPQHF
>TRBV5-1|TRBJ1-3|-|-
TGCGCCAGCAGCTTGGGGCAGGGCGACGGAAACACCATATATTTT
CASSLGQGDGNTIYF
>TRBV14|TRBJ2-7|-|once
TGTGCCAGCAGCCAAGGGACAAGCTACGAGCAGTACTTC
CASSQGTSYEQYF
>TRBV27|TRBJ2-3|-|-
TGTGCCAGCAGCTACAGCCGCACAGATACGCAGTATTTT
CASSYSRTDTQYF
>TRBV10-3|TRBJ1-1|-|-
TGTGCCATCAGTGGGGTTTCGACTCGGGCTTTCTTT
CAISGVSTRAFF
>TRBV28|TRBJ2-7|-|-
TGTGCCAGCAGACAGAAGCCCTACGAGCAGTACTTC
CASRQKPYEQYF
>TRBV5-1|TRBJ1-1|-|-
TGCGCCAGCAGCTTGGGGGAGGCCCCCACGCGCACTGAAGCTTTCTTT
CASSLGEAPTRTEAFF
>TRBV2|TRBJ1-5|-|once
TGTGCCAGCAGTGAAACAGAAGCCCAGCATTTT
CASSETEAQHF
>TRBV9|TRBJ1-4|-|few
TGTGCCAGCAGCGTAGGGCAGGGTAGGGGAAAACTGTTTTTT
CASSVGQGRGKLFF
>TRBV25-1|TRBJ2-7|TRBD2|-
TGTGCCAGCAGTCGGATCGGGGGAGGGTACGAGCAGTACTTC
CASSRIGGGYEQYF
>TRBV28|TRBJ2-5|-|-
TGTGCCAGCAGTTCCCCCCCGGGAGAGACCCAGTACTTC
CASSSPPGETQYF
>TRBV5-5|TRBJ2-1|TRBD2|-
TGTGCCAGCAGCTTGGGGGGGGGATACAATGAGCAGTTCTTC
CASSLGGGYNEQFF